This is a list of T cell receptor beta chains from one sample in a study of T cell responses to AZD1222 COVID-19 vaccine. The method was immunoSEQ multiplex PCR; TCRdb's version includes in-frame clones alone and lacks a portion of them. The sample lists about 110,000 clones, about nine tenths occurring once. The sample in question was peripheral blood, obtained on day 0 of AZD1222 vaccination. Every receptor here comes from an adult in good health. Both conserved end residues are part of each CDR3. The order of the fields is V gene, J gene, clone size, D gene, CDR3 protein, CDR3 DNA. A D gene is named only where the DNA matches it firmly. Size is omitted from some rows. Given values are once, few, many or a class for expanded clones.

TRBV29-1,TRBJ2-1,NA,TRBD1,CSVSGQGLPNEQFF,TGCAGCGTCTCGGGACAGGGCCTTCCCAATGAGCAGTTCTTC
TRBV7-3,TRBJ1-2,NA,TRBD1,CASSPGQGFGYTF,TGTGCCAGCAGCCCGGGACAGGGGTTTGGCTACACCTTC
TRBV5-1,TRBJ1-2,NA,TRBD1,CASSPGQGALTNYGYTF,TGCGCCAGCAGCCCGGGACAGGGGGCTCTAACTAACTATGGCTACACCTTC
TRBV6-2/TRBV6-3,TRBJ2-2,few,NA,CASSQDVRRGTGELFF,TGTGCCAGCAGCCAGGACGTTCGACGAGGGACCGGGGAGCTGTTTTTT
TRBV5-1,TRBJ2-3,NA,TRBD2,CASSLRLAADTQYF,TGCGCCAGCAGCTTGAGACTAGCTGCAGATACGCAGTATTTT
TRBV28,TRBJ1-5,NA,NA,CASSPTGLSNQPQHF,TGTGCCAGCAGCCCGACAGGACTCAGCAATCAGCCCCAGCATTTT
TRBV13,TRBJ2-7,NA,NA,CASSLRWEDNEQYF,TGTGCCAGCAGCTTACGGTGGGAGGACAACGAGCAGTACTTC
TRBV24-1,TRBJ2-1,NA,TRBD2,CATSDPRASGRAAKFF,TGTGCCACCAGTGATCCGCGGGCTAGCGGGAGGGCCGCCAAGTTCTTC
TRBV7-9,TRBJ2-1,NA,TRBD2,CASSLDLAGGTYNEQFF,TGTGCCAGCAGCCTCGACCTAGCGGGAGGTACATACAATGAGCAGTTCTTC
TRBV5-4,TRBJ2-7,NA,NA,CASSLPRGPSYEQYF,TGTGCCAGCAGCCTCCCCCGGGGGCCCTCCTACGAGCAGTACTTC
TRBV2,TRBJ1-2,NA,NA,CASSERAYGYTF,TGTGCCAGCAGTGAGAGGGCCTATGGCTACACCTTC
TRBV10-3,TRBJ2-7,NA,TRBD1,CAISEFGDRDHEQYF,TGTGCCATCAGTGAGTTCGGTGACAGGGATCACGAGCAGTACTTC
TRBV6-1,TRBJ2-3,NA,NA,CASSDQASTDTQYF,TGTGCCAGCAGTGACCAGGCTAGCACAGATACGCAGTATTTT
TRBV5-4,TRBJ1-1,NA,TRBD1,CASSQDRAETEAFF,TGTGCCAGCAGTCAGGACAGGGCTGAGACTGAAGCTTTCTTT
TRBV19,TRBJ1-4,once,NA,CASSKPRSTNEKLFF,TGTGCCAGTAGTAAACCGAGATCAACTAATGAAAAACTGTTTTTT
TRBV6-2/TRBV6-3,TRBJ2-2,NA,NA,CASSWKGTHRNTGELFF,TGTGCCAGCAGTTGGAAAGGGACCCACCGAAACACCGGGGAGCTGTTTTTT
TRBV18,TRBJ2-7,NA,NA,CASSRTSTEQYF,TGTGCCAGCTCAAGGACATCCACCGAGCAGTACTTC
TRBV4-2,TRBJ1-5,NA,TRBD1,CASSQDSGQGGQPQHF,TGTGCCAGCAGCCAAGATTCAGGACAGGGGGGTCAGCCCCAGCATTTT
TRBV7-9,TRBJ2-2,NA,NA,CASSQGTTNTGELFF,TGTGCCAGCAGCCAAGGGACAACGAACACCGGGGAGCTGTTTTTT
TRBV7-8,TRBJ1-1,NA,NA,CASSQAELTFEAFF,TGTGCCAGCAGCCAAGCGGAACTAACGTTTGAAGCTTTCTTT
TRBV18,TRBJ1-2,NA,TRBD1,CASSPDRGELWGYTF,TGTGCCAGCTCGCCCGACAGGGGGGAACTATGGGGCTACACCTTC
TRBV6-2/TRBV6-3,TRBJ2-7,NA,TRBD2,CASSSLRGASYEQYF,TGTGCCAGCAGCTCGTTGCGGGGGGCATCCTACGAGCAGTACTTC
TRBV4-2,TRBJ1-6,once,NA,CASSQEGQGDSPLHF,TGTGCCAGCAGCCAAGAGGGGCAGGGTGATTCACCCCTCCACTTT
TRBV28,TRBJ2-6,NA,NA,CASSPSGTSSGANVLTF,TGTGCCAGCAGTCCCAGTGGGACCAGCTCTGGGGCCAACGTCCTGACTTTC
TRBV10-2,TRBJ1-5,NA,NA,CASSGTWNQPQHF,TGCGCCAGCAGTGGCACTTGGAATCAGCCCCAGCATTTT
TRBV21-1,TRBJ2-7,NA,NA,CASSKGGYEQYF,TGTGCCAGCAGCAAAGGGGGCTACGAGCAGTACTTC
TRBV27,TRBJ2-5,NA,TRBD1,CASLVDDSRGMQETQYF,TGTGCCTCCCTCGTCGACGATTCCAGGGGGATGCAAGAGACCCAGTACTTC
TRBV19,TRBJ2-1,NA,TRBD2,CASTQRRTSGTEQFF,TGTGCCAGTACCCAACGAAGGACTAGCGGGACTGAGCAGTTCTTC
TRBV27,TRBJ1-1,NA,TRBD1,CASSMRDRALGTFF,TGTGCCAGCAGTATGCGGGACAGGGCCCTTGGAACTTTCTTT
TRBV7-8,TRBJ2-7,NA,NA,CASSLSGAGYEQYF,TGTGCCAGCAGCTTATCAGGGGCAGGCTACGAGCAGTACTTC
TRBV4-1,TRBJ1-5,NA,TRBD1,CASSRGTGNQPQHF,TGCGCCAGCAGCCGTGGGACAGGCAATCAGCCCCAGCATTTT
TRBV5-5,TRBJ2-1,NA,TRBD1,CASSFRDRYNEQFF,TGTGCCAGCAGCTTCCGGGACAGATACAATGAGCAGTTCTTC
TRBV19,TRBJ2-1,NA,NA,CASSMRDTWDEQFF,TGTGCCAGTAGTATGCGGGACACCTGGGATGAGCAGTTCTTC
TRBV6-4,TRBJ2-7,NA,TRBD2,CASRSSGRRLFEQYF,TGTGCCAGCAGATCTAGCGGGAGAAGGTTGTTCGAGCAGTACTTC
TRBV16,TRBJ2-7,NA,NA,CASSQGQNYEQYF,TGTGCCAGCAGCCAAGGGCAGAACTACGAGCAGTACTTC
TRBV3-1/TRBV3-2,TRBJ2-1,NA,TRBD2,CASSQGLAGGYNEQFF,TGTGCCAGCAGCCAAGGACTAGCGGGGGGGTACAATGAGCAGTTCTTC
TRBV12-3/TRBV12-4,TRBJ1-1,once,NA,CASSLLPNTEAFF,TGTGCCAGCAGTCTTTTGCCGAACACTGAAGCTTTCTTT
TRBV7-3,TRBJ2-1,NA,TRBD2,CASSSTAGGASYNEQFF,TGTGCCAGCAGCTCAACAGCGGGGGGAGCCTCCTACAATGAGCAGTTCTTC
TRBV19,TRBJ1-6,NA,NA,CASTRTGNLYNSPLHF,TGTGCCAGTACCCGGACCGGCAACCTGTATAATTCACCCCTCCACTTT
TRBV30,TRBJ2-7,once,TRBD1,CAWYQGAGEQYF,TGTGCCTGGTATCAGGGGGCCGGGGAGCAGTACTTC
TRBV30,TRBJ1-2,NA,NA,CACSPRTGTRGDYGYTF,TGTGCCTGCAGCCCCCGGACCGGGACGCGGGGGGACTATGGCTACACCTTC
TRBV6-1,TRBJ1-4,NA,NA,CASSEDSSTNEKLFF,TGTGCCAGCAGTGAAGACAGTTCAACTAATGAAAAACTGTTTTTT
TRBV28,TRBJ2-5,NA,NA,CASSLWQRGETQYF,TGTGCCAGCAGTTTGTGGCAGAGGGGCGAGACCCAGTACTTC
TRBV6-5,TRBJ2-5,NA,TRBD2,CASSYARGGGQETQYF,TGTGCCAGCAGTTACGCTCGGGGGGGTGGCCAAGAGACCCAGTACTTC
TRBV5-4,TRBJ1-2,NA,NA,CASSRGTQIYGYTF,TGTGCCAGCAGCCGAGGGACGCAAATCTATGGCTACACCTTC